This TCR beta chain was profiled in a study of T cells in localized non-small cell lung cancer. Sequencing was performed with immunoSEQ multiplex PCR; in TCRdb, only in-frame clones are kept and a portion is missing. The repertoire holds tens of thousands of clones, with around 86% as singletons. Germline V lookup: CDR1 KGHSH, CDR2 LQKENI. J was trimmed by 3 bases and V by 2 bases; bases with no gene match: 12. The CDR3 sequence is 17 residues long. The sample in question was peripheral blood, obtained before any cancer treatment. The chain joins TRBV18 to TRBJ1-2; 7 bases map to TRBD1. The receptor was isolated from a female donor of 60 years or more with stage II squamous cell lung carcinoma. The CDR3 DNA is TGTGCCAGCTCACCAGCCCTTAACAGGGGCTCGGACTATGGCTACACCTTC. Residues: CASSPALNRGSDYGYTF. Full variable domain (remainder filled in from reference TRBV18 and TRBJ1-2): NAGVMQNPRHLVRRRGQEARLRCSPMKGHSHVYWYRQLPEEGLKFMVYLQKENIIDESGMPKERFSAEFPKEGPSILRIQQVVRGDSAAYFCASSPALNRGSDYGYTFGSGTRLTVV.